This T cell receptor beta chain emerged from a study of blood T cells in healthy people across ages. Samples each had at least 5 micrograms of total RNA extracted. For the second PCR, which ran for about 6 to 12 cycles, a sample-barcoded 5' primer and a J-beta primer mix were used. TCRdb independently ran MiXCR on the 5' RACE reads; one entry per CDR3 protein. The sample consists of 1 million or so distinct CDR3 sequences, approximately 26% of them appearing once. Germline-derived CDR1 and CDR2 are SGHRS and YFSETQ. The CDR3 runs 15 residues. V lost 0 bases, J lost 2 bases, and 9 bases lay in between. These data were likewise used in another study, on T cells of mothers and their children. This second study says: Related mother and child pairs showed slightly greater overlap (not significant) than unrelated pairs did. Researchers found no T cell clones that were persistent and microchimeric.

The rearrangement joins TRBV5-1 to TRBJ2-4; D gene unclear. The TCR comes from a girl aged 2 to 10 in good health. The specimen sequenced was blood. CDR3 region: CASSLDPQSKNIQYF. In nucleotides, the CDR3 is TGCGCCAGCAGCTTGGATCCACAATCCAAAAACATTCAGTACTTC.